A single sample gave rise to the 2 T cell receptor beta chains below, sequenced in a study of PD-1 blockade in classical Hodgkin lymphoma. This table comes from immunoSEQ multiplex PCR, and its TCRdb copy is limited to in-frame clones, with some not included. This sample yields about 90,000 clones, of which 83% are seen a single time; approximately 15% belongs to the top ten. The time point was: cycle 4 day 1 (C4D1), after more than 5 weeks of nivolumab. Brentuximab vedotin exposure varied, and every patient relapsed after autologous stem cell transplantation. The input for sequencing was peripheral blood mononuclear cells (PBMCs), taken before the fourth cycle of nivolumab. Receptor source: a human donor with classical Hodgkin lymphoma.

This sequence joins TRBV6-6 and TRBJ2-3; D possibly corresponds to TRBD2 (6 bases). This CDR3 is 14 amino acids long. V shed 6 bases and J shed 2 bases, with 12 bases lying between them. Per the germline V gene, CDR1 is MNHNY and CDR2 is SVGAGI (reference sequence). This CDR3 reads CASRLAAHTDTQYF. In nucleotides, the CDR3 is TGTGCCAGCAGATTAGCGGCACACACAGATACGCAGTATTTT.

The rearrangement links TRBV27 to TRBJ2-2, with TRBD2 matching 7 bases. The CDR3 length is 18 residues. Per germline, CDR1 MNHEY and CDR2 SMNVEV (reference sequence). V lost 2 bases to trimming and J lost 0 bases; unmatched junction nucleotides: 9. The CDR3 bases are TGTGCCAGCAGTTTAAAGTCCGTACTAGCGCCGAACACCGGGGAGCTGTTTTTT. It yields the protein CASSLKSVLAPNTGELFF.